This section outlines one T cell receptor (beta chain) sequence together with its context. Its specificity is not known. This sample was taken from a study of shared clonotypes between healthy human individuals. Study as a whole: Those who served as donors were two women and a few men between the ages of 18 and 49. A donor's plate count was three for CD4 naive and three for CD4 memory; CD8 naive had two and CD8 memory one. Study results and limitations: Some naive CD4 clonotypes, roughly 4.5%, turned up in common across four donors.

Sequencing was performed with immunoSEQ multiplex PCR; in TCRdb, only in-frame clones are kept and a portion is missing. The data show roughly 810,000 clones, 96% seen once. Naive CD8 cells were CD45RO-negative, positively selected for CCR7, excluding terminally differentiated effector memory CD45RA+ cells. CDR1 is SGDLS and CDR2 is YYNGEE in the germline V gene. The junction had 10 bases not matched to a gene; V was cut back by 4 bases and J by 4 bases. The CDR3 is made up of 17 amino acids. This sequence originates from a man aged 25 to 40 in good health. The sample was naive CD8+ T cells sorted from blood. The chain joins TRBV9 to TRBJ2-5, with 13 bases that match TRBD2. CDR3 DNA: TGTGCCAGCAGCCCGCGGACTAGCGGGGGACTCGGAGAGACCCAGTACTTC. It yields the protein CASSPRTSGGLGETQYF.